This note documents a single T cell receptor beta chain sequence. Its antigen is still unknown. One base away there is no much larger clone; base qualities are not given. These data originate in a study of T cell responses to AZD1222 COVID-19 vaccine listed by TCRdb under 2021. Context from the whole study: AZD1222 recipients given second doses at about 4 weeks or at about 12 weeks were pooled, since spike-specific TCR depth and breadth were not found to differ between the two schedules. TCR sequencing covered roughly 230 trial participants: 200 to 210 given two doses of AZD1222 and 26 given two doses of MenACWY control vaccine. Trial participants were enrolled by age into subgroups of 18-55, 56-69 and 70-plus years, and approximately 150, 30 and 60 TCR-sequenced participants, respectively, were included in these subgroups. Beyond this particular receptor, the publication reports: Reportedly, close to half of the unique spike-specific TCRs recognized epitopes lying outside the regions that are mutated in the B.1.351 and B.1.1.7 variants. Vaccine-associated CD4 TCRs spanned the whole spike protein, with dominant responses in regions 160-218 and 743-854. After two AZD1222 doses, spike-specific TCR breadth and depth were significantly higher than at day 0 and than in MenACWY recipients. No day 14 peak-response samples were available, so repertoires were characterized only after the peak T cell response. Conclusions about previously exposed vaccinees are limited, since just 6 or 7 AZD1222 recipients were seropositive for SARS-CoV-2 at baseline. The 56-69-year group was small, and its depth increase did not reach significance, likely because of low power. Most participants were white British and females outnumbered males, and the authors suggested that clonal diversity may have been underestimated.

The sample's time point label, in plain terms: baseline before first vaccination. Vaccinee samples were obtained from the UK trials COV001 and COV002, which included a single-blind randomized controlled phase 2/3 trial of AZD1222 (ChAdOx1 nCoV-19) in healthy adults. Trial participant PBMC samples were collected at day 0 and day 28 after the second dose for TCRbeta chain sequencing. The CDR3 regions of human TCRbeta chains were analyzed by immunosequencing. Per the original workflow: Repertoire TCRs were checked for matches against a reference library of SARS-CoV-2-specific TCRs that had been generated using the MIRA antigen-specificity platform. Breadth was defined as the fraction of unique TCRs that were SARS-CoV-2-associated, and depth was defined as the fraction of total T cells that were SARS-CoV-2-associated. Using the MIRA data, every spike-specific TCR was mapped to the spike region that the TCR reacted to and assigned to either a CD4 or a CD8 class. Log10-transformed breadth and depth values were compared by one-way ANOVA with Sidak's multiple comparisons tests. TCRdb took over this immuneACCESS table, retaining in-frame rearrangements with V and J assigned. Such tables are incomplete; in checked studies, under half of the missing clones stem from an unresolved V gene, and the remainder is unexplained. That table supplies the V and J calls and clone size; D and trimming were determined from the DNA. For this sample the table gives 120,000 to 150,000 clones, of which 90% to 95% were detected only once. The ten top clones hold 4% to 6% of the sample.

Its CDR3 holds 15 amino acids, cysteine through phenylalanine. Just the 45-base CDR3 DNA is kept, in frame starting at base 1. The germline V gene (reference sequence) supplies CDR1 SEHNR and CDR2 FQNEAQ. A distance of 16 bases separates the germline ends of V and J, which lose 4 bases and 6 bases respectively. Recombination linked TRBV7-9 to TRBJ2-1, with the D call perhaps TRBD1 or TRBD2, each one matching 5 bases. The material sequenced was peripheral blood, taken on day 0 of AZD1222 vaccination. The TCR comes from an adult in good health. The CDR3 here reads CASSSQMGPANEQFF. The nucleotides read TGTGCCAGCAGCTCACAAATGGGACCTGCCAATGAGCAGTTCTTC.